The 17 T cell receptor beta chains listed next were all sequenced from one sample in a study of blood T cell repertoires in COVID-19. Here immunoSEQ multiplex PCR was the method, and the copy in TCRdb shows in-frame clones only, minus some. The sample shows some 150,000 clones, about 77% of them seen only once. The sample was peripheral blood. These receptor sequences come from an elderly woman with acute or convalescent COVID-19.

The CDR3 reads CASSPLGLGSISEKLFF. CDR3 in DNA: TGCGCCAGCAGCCCATTGGGGTTGGGGAGTATTAGCGAAAAACTGTTTTTT. The chain is built from TRBV5-1 and TRBJ1-4, with D hard to call. With 4 bases removed from V and 8 bases from J, the gap between germline ends came to 24 bases. This CDR3 is built from 17 residues. From germline, CDR1 is SGHRS and CDR2 YFSETQ. Full variable domain (remainder filled in from reference TRBV5-1 and TRBJ1-4): KAGVTQTPRYLIKTRGQQVTLSCSPISGHRSVSWYQQTPGQGLQFLFEYFSETQRNKGNFPGRFSGRQFSNSRSEMNVSTLELGDSALYLCASSPLGLGSISEKLFFGSGTQLSVL.

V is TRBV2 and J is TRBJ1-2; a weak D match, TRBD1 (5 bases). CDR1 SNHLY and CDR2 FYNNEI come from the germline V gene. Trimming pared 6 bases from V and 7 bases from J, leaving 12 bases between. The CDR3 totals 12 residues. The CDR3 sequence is CASRETEFGYTF. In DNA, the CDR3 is TGTGCCAGCAGGGAGACAGAATTTGGCTACACCTTC.

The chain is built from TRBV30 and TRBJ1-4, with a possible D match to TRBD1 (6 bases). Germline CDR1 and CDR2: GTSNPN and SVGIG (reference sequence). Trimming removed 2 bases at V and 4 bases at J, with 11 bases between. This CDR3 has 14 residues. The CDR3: CAWSQQGINEKLFF. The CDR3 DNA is TGTGCCTGGAGTCAACAGGGCATTAATGAAAAACTGTTTTTT.

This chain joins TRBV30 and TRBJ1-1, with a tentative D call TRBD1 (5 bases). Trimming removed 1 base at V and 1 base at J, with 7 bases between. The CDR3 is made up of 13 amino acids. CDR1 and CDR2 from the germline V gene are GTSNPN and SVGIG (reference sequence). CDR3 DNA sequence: TGTGCCTGGAGTGCTCAGGGGAACACTGAAGCTTTCTTT. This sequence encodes CAWSAQGNTEAFF.

The DNA of the CDR3 is TGTGCCAGCAGCAAAGTTCGCATGCGGACTGGAAACACCATATATTTT. It encodes CASSKVRMRTGNTIYF. The genes are TRBV21-1 and TRBJ1-3. TRBV21-1 is a pseudogene. This CDR3 has 16 amino acids.

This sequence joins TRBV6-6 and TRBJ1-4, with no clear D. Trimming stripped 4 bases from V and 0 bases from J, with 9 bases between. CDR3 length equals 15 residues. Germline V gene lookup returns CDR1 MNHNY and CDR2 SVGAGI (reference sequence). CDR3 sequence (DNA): TGTGCCAGCAGTTCCTACAGCACAACTAATGAAAAACTGTTTTTT. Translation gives CASSSYSTTNEKLFF.

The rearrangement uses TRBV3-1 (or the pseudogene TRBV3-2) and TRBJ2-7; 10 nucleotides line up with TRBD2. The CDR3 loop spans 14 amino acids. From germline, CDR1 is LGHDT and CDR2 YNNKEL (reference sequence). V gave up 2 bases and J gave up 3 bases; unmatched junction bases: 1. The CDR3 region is CASSQIAGGYEQYF. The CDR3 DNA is TGTGCCAGCAGCCAAATAGCGGGGGGCTACGAGCAGTACTTC.

The CDR3 sequence: CASSQEQRNYGYTF. CDR3 bases: TGTGCCAGCAGCCAAGAGCAGAGGAACTATGGCTACACCTTC. V and J are TRBV3-1 (or the pseudogene TRBV3-2) and TRBJ1-2; D gene uncertain. Trimming cost V 0 bases and J 2 bases, with 7 bases left between them. Germline V CDR1 and CDR2: LGHDT, YNNKEL (reference sequence). The CDR3 length is 14 residues.

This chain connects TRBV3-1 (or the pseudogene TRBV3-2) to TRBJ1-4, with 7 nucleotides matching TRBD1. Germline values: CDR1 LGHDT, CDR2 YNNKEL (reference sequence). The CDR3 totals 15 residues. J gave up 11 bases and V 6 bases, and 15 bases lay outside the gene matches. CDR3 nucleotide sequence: TGTGCCAGCAGGCCAACAGGGGCGCCCGGGCAGAAACTGTTTTTT. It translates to CASRPTGAPGQKLFF.

The chain's CDR3 is CASRSGQGENSPLHF. CDR3 nucleotides: TGCGCCAGCAGATCCGGACAGGGGGAGAATTCACCCCTCCACTTT. The genes are TRBV5-1 and TRBJ1-6; TRBD1 agrees at 10 bases. V shed 5 bases and J 7 bases; nucleotides not matched to a gene: 6. The germline V gene encodes CDR1 SGHRS and CDR2 YFSETQ. The CDR3 covers 15 residues.

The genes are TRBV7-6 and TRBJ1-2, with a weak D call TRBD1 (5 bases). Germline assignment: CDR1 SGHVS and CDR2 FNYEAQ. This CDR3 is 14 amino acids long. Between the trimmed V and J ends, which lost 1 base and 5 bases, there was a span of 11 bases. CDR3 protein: CASSLGTTEYGYTF. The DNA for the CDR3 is TGTGCCAGCAGCTTAGGGACGACAGAATATGGCTACACCTTC. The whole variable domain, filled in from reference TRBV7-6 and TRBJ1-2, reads GAGVSQSPRYKVTKRGQDVALRCDPISGHVSLYWYRQALGQGPEFLTYFNYEAQQDKSGLPNDRFSAERPEGSISTLTIQRTEQRDSAMYRCASSLGTTEYGYTFGSGTRLTVV.

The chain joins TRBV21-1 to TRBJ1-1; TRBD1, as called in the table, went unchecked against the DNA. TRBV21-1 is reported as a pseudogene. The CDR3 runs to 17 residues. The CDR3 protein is CASSKVVGQTENTEAFF. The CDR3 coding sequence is TGTGCCAGCAGCAAAGTGGTGGGGCAGACTGAGAACACTGAAGCTTTCTTT.

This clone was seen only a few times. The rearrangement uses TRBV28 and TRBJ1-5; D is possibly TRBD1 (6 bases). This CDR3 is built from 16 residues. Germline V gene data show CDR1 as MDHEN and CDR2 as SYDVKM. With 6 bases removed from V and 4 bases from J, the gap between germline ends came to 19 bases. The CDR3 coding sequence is TGTGCCAGCAGATTCTCCGGGACAACTTTTAATCAGCCCCAGCATTTT. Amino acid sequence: CASRFSGTTFNQPQHF.

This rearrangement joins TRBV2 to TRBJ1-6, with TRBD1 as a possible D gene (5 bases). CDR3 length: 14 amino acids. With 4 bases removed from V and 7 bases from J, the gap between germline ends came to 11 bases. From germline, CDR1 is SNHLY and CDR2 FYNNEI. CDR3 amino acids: CASSAGLRNSPLHF. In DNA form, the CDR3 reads TGTGCCAGCAGTGCAGGGCTTCGGAATTCACCCCTCCACTTT.

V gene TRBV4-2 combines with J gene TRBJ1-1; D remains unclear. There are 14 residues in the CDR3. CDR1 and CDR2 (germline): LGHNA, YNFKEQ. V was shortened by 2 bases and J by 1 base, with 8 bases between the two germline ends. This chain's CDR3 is CASSQPRQNTEAFF. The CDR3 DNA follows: TGTGCCAGCAGCCAACCTCGACAGAACACTGAAGCTTTCTTT.

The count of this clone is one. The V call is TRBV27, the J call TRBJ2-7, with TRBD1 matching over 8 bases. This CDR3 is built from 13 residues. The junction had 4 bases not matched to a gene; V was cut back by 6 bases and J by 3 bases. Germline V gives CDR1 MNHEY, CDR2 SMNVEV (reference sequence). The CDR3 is CASRPTGGYEQYF. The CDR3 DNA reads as TGTGCCAGCAGGCCTACAGGGGGCTACGAGCAGTACTTC.

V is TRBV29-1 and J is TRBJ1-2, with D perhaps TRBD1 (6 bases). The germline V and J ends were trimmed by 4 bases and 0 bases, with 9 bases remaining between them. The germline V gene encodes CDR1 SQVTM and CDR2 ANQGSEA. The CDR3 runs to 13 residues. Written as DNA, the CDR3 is TGCAGCGTTGGCAGGGGAGCTAACTATGGCTACACCTTC. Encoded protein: CSVGRGANYGYTF.